A selection of T cell receptor beta chains follows, all from one sample in a study of human T cells and chemical hapten exposure. TCRdb called the RACE reads again in MiXCR, with one record for every CDR3 protein. The sample lists approximately 80,000 distinct CDR3 sequences, about 11% seen once, with around 4.4% in the top ten. Sequencing used whole blood, obtained in connection with sensitization to the hapten diphenylcyclopropenone (DPC). These receptors all come from a woman in her 50s with alopecia areata. Some clones in this sample may be carry-over from other donors' samples. CDR3s leave out the opening cysteine and the closing phenylalanine or tryptophan. Only part of the rows carry a size: once, few, many, or a class if the clone is expanded.

j_call,clone_size,cdr3_length,v_call,cdr3_aa
TRBJ2-7,many,12,TRBV6-1,ASSGLAGGAEQY
TRBJ2-7,-,12,TRBV20-1,SAREVTPPYEQY
TRBJ1-1,many,12,TRBV13,ASSPTDRNTEAF
TRBJ2-5,-,14,TRBV7-8,ASSYKPRWGRVSQY
TRBJ2-7,-,13,TRBV7-2,ASSFGLAGGREQY
TRBJ1-5,-,16,TRBV20-1,SASTHWTGINSNQPQH
TRBJ1-3,-,13,TRBV7-9,ASSKDGRSGNTIY
TRBJ1-5,many,12,TRBV2,ASSLTGAGQPQH
TRBJ2-7,few,16,TRBV27,ASSINHPRTSGTYEQY
TRBJ2-1,-,13,TRBV3-1,ASSQDSGGFNEQF
TRBJ1-5,many,10,TRBV10-3,AISGGTQPQH
TRBJ2-3,-,15,TRBV12-3/TRBV12-4,ASSLASTVPSTDTQY
TRBJ2-7,-,12,TRBV6-6,ASGQTGGPSEQY
TRBJ2-5,few,12,TRBV2,ASRDNTGVGTQY
TRBJ2-3,-,12,TRBV7-3,ASSLIAGGGTQY
TRBJ1-5,few,13,TRBV28,ASSFGTDSNQPQH
TRBJ2-5,-,13,TRBV7-9,ASSLASVSGETQY
TRBJ1-5,many,9,TRBV21-1,ASNGNQPQH
TRBJ1-1,many,12,TRBV6-6,ASSQTAPNTEAF
TRBJ1-1,few,10,TRBV29-1,SARDGNTEAF
TRBJ1-6,many,11,TRBV28,ASSRDRVSPLH
TRBJ2-4,many,11,TRBV29-1,SVNRETKNIQY
TRBJ1-4,-,15,TRBV20-1,SAPRDSRYATNEKLF
TRBJ2-7,many,12,TRBV6-1,ASSALTGSSEQY
TRBJ2-3,many,16,TRBV7-6,ASSVQPPGQGYLNTQY
TRBJ2-1,-,9,TRBV4-2,ASSYRHEQF
TRBJ1-6,few,12,TRBV10-3,AIKFDRGFSPLH
TRBJ1-1,few,13,TRBV6-2/TRBV6-3,ASSYLSVLNTEAF
TRBJ2-7,few,10,TRBV20-1,SARPDKKEQY
TRBJ2-3,few,12,TRBV6-2/TRBV6-3,ASSRGGFTDTQY
TRBJ2-2,-,11,TRBV6-2/TRBV6-3,ASRDGNTGELF
TRBJ2-1,-,11,TRBV20-1,SARDPPKDEQF
TRBJ2-6,few,14,TRBV7-6,ASSLPQGAGANVLT
TRBJ1-5,few,12,TRBV6-4,ASSASGGNQPQH
TRBJ2-5,few,13,TRBV7-3,ASSRGTSGSETQY
TRBJ1-2,many,12,TRBV28,ASTPWDRNYGYT
TRBJ2-7,many,11,TRBV7-6,ASSYDRAYEQY
TRBJ2-2,many,13,TRBV20-1,SARRLAGDTGELF
TRBJ1-6,many,12,TRBV14,ASSQEVYNSPLH
TRBJ1-3,many,14,TRBV10-2,ASSEQRQFSGNTIY
TRBJ1-5,many,13,TRBV20-1,SARGFGTGQQPQH
TRBJ2-6,few,15,TRBV27,ASSIGAGGSGANVLT
TRBJ1-5,-,16,TRBV27,ASSSRQGWGMGNQPQH
TRBJ1-6,few,17,TRBV7-9,ASSLMGRGQDSYNSPLH
TRBJ2-3,many,14,TRBV3-1,ASSISSGTGTDTQY
TRBJ2-1,-,13,TRBV28,ASTSLGSGGNEQF
TRBJ2-7,few,11,TRBV20-1,SARGASSYEQY
TRBJ1-1,-,12,TRBV5-6,ASSLYRLNTEAF